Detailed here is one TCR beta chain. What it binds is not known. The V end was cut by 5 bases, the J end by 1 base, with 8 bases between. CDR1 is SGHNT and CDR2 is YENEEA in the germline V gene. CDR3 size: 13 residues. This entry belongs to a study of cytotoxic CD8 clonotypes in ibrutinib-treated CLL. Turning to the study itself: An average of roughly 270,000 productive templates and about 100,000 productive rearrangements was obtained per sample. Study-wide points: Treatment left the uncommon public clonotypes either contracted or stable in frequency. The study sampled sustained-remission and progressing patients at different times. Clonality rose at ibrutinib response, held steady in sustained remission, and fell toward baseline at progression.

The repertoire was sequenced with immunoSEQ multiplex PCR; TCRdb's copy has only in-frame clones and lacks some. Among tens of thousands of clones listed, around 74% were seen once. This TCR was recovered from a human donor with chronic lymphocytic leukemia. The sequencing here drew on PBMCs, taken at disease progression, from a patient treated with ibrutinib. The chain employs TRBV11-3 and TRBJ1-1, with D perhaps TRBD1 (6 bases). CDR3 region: CASSADRNTEAFF. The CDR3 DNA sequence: TGTGCCAGCAGCGCGGACAGGAACACTGAAGCTTTCTTT.